Listed below are T cell receptor beta chains from one sample, sequenced in a study of cytomegalovirus exposure and HLA in healthy donors. Here immunoSEQ multiplex PCR was the method, and the copy in TCRdb shows in-frame clones only, minus some. The sample includes about 31,000 clones, around nine tenths of them seen just once. Sequencing input: PBMCs. All receptors derive from a boy aged 5-17 years in good health and CMV-seronegative. CDR3s include the opening cysteine and the closing phenylalanine or tryptophan. The D gene is left open where the match is weak. Size is stated for part of the rows, as once, few or many counts, or as a class when the clone is expanded.

clone_size	v_call	d_call	j_call	cdr3_nt	cdr3_aa
-	TRBV5-6	-	TRBJ2-7	TGTGCCAGCAGCTTCACACCGGCGGGCTACGAGCAGTACTTC	CASSFTPAGYEQYF
-	TRBV4-3	-	TRBJ2-1	TGCGCCAGCAGCCAAGACCTGGCCGGGACACACTCCTACAATGAGCAGTTCTTC	CASSQDLAGTHSYNEQFF
-	TRBV7-3	-	TRBJ2-7	TGTGCCAGCAGCCCCACGACAGGCTACGAGCAGTACTTC	CASSPTTGYEQYF
-	TRBV19	-	TRBJ2-2	TGTGCCAGTAGAGGACAGATAAACACCGGGGAGCTGTTTTTT	CASRGQINTGELFF
-	TRBV7-9	-	TRBJ1-2	TGTGCCAGCAGCACCTTACAGGGAATAGGAGGCTACACCTTC	CASSTLQGIGGYTF
-	TRBV5-1	TRBD1	TRBJ2-3	TGCGCCAGCAGCTTACTAGGGACAGGGAGCACAGATACGCAGTATTTT	CASSLLGTGSTDTQYF
-	TRBV4-3	-	TRBJ2-2	TGCGCCAGCAGCCAAGCGGGACTGCTGAACGGGGAGCTGTTTTTT	CASSQAGLLNGELFF
-	TRBV25-1	TRBD1	TRBJ2-1	TGTGCCAGCAGTGGGGACAGGGGGCGTAGGAATGAGCAGTTCTTC	CASSGDRGRRNEQFF
once	TRBV6-4	-	TRBJ2-3	TGTGCCAGCAGTGATGGACCAGACTACACAGATACGCAGTATTTT	CASSDGPDYTDTQYF
-	TRBV7-6	-	TRBJ2-2	TGTGCCAGCAGCTTACAGGGCGGGGAGCTGTTTTTT	CASSLQGGELFF
-	TRBV2	TRBD1	TRBJ2-2	TGTGCCAGCAGCGACCCTGTCAGGGGGCTTACCGGGGAGCTGTTTTTT	CASSDPVRGLTGELFF
-	TRBV28	TRBD2	TRBJ2-7	TGTGCCAGCAGTTTAGAGCGGGGGGCCTCCTACGAGCAGTACTTC	CASSLERGASYEQYF
-	TRBV5-5	-	TRBJ2-2	TGTGCCAGCAGCTTACTGGGGGCTCGCTCTGCCGGGGAGCTGTTTTTT	CASSLLGARSAGELFF
-	TRBV7-2	-	TRBJ1-6	TGTGCCAGCAGCTTAGCTCAGGGATCTAATTCACCCCTCCACTTT	CASSLAQGSNSPLHF
-	TRBV4-3	-	TRBJ1-4	TGCGCCAGCAGCCAAGAAACTATCGGGGAAAAACTGTTTTTT	CASSQETIGEKLFF
-	TRBV6-4	-	TRBJ2-2	TGTGCCAGCCGTAAGGGGGCGAACACCGGGGAGCTGTTTTTT	CASRKGANTGELFF
few	TRBV6-5	-	TRBJ1-5	TGTGCCAGCAGTGCCCAGGGCAATCAGCCCCAGCATTTT	CASSAQGNQPQHF
-	TRBV7-2	TRBD1	TRBJ2-7	TGTGCCAGCAGAAGCATTAGGACAGGGGACTACGAGCAGTACTTC	CASRSIRTGDYEQYF
-	TRBV19	-	TRBJ1-3	TGTGCCAGTAGTCCGAACAGGGGAAACACCATATATTTT	CASSPNRGNTIYF
-	TRBV5-4	-	TRBJ2-3	TGTGCCAGCAGCTTGGGGGCAGGCCACACAGATACGCAGTATTTT	CASSLGAGHTDTQYF
once	TRBV7-8	-	TRBJ2-1	TGTGCCAGCAGCTTAGCGTGGGGGCCCGGCTACAATGAGCAGTTCTTC	CASSLAWGPGYNEQFF
-	TRBV5-8	-	TRBJ2-7	TGTGCCAGCAGCCGACAGCCGCCCCACGAGCAGTACTTC	CASSRQPPHEQYF
-	TRBV10-1	-	TRBJ1-1	TGCGCCAGCAGTGAGGCCCGTTTGGAACAGCTGAACACTGAAGCTTTCTTT	CASSEARLEQLNTEAFF
-	TRBV7-2	-	TRBJ2-1	TGTGCCAGCAGCTTACGAAGGGGCTCCTACAATGAGCAGTTCTTC	CASSLRRGSYNEQFF
once	TRBV19	TRBD1	TRBJ2-5	TGTGCCAGTAGTAAGGGACAGGGGGCCGGAGAGACCCAGTACTTC	CASSKGQGAGETQYF
-	TRBV28	-	TRBJ2-3	TGTGCCAGCAGTTTTGGCCAGGGGTTTCGTACGCAGTATTTT	CASSFGQGFRTQYF
-	TRBV21-1	-	TRBJ1-4	TGTGCCAGCAGCAAAGGGGAGGCCCCCCATGAAAAACTGTTTTTT	CASSKGEAPHEKLFF
-	TRBV7-9	-	TRBJ1-5	TGTGCCAGCAGCCCACGGCCTCCGGGGGGCAATAGCAATCAGCCCCAGCATTTT	CASSPRPPGGNSNQPQHF
-	TRBV28	TRBD2	TRBJ2-1	TGTGCCAGCAGTGGCGGGGGGGGTGAGCAGTTCTTC	CASSGGGGEQFF
-	TRBV4-2	TRBD1	TRBJ2-7	TGTGCCAGCAGCCAAGATGGGACAGCCTTCTCCTACGAGCAGTACTTC	CASSQDGTAFSYEQYF
-	TRBV6-4	TRBD2	TRBJ2-2	TGTGCCAGCAGACGACTAGCGGGGAACACCGGGGAGCTGTTTTTT	CASRRLAGNTGELFF
-	TRBV11-3	TRBD2	TRBJ2-7	TGTGCCAGCAGCCTCGGGACTAGCGGAGCCTACGAGCAGTACTTC	CASSLGTSGAYEQYF
-	TRBV5-6	TRBD2	TRBJ2-1	TGTGCCAGCAGCTGGGGCGTGGCTAGCGGGGGAAACAATGAGCAGTTCTTC	CASSWGVASGGNNEQFF
-	TRBV5-3	TRBD1	TRBJ2-5	TGTGCCAGAAGCTTACGACAAAGCGGGACAGGGTACGGGGAGCAGTACTTC	CARSLRQSGTGYGEQYF
-	TRBV4-3	-	TRBJ2-7	TGCGCCAGCAGCCAAGATTCTAGGGGGGAGCAGTACTTC	CASSQDSRGEQYF
-	TRBV4-1	-	TRBJ2-7	TGCGCCAGCAGCCAACAGGGACTTAGCTCCTACGAGCAGTACTTC	CASSQQGLSSYEQYF
-	TRBV6-1	TRBD1	TRBJ2-5	TGTGCCAGCGATTCCGGGACAGGGGGCTCCGAGACCCAGTACTTC	CASDSGTGGSETQYF
-	TRBV6-1	TRBD1	TRBJ1-5	TGTGCCAGCAGTGAAGGAGACAGGGAGTCCTCTTATAGCAATCAGCCCCAGCATTTT	CASSEGDRESSYSNQPQHF
-	TRBV7-2	TRBD1	TRBJ1-5	TGTGCCAGCAGCTTAGGGGGACAGGGTCGGTGGAGCAATCAGCCCCAGCATTTT	CASSLGGQGRWSNQPQHF
-	TRBV14	-	TRBJ1-2	TGTGCCAGCAGCCAAGTCGGCGGGGCGAATCACACCTTC	CASSQVGGANHTF
once	TRBV11-2	-	TRBJ1-1	TGTGCCAGCAGCTTAAAAACTGGTGAAGCTTTCTTT	CASSLKTGEAFF
-	TRBV6-5	TRBD2	TRBJ2-1	TGTGCCAGCAGAAGACTAGCGGGGAATGAGCAGTTCTTC	CASRRLAGNEQFF
-	TRBV9	TRBD2	TRBJ2-7	TGTGCCAGCAGCGTAGGTAGCGGGGGCTCCTACGAGCAGTACTTC	CASSVGSGGSYEQYF
-	TRBV4-3	TRBD1	TRBJ2-1	TGCGCCAGCAGCCAAGTGAGGGTGACAGGGGGTTACAATGAGCAGTTCTTC	CASSQVRVTGGYNEQFF
-	TRBV28	-	TRBJ2-1	TGTGCCAGCAGTGGCGGAAATGAGCAGTTCTTC	CASSGGNEQFF
-	TRBV14	TRBD2	TRBJ2-5	TGTGCCAGCAGCCAATACGGGGGGGTGATGGAGACCCAGTACTTC	CASSQYGGVMETQYF
-	TRBV4-2	TRBD1	TRBJ1-1	TGTGCCAGCAGCCAATTGACAGGGGGAAACACTGAAGCTTTCTTT	CASSQLTGGNTEAFF
few	TRBV6-1	-	TRBJ1-1	TGTGCCAGCAGTAAACGTACAGGCGGAAACACTGAAGCTTTCTTT	CASSKRTGGNTEAFF
-	TRBV2	TRBD2	TRBJ2-3	TGTGCCAGCAGTGATGGTAGCGGGGGGGATACAGATACGCAGTATTTT	CASSDGSGGDTDTQYF